The rows below give T cell receptor beta chains drawn from one sample of a study of cytomegalovirus exposure and HLA in healthy donors. Sequencing used immunoSEQ multiplex PCR; TCRdb keeps in-frame clones, though not all of them. In total, the table holds more than 100,000 clones. The sample consisted of PBMCs. Source of these receptors: a woman aged 40 to 50 in good health and CMV-seronegative. The CDR3 runs from the conserved cysteine through the conserved F or W. D genes are given only for firm matches.

length	V	D	J	CDR3	DNA
13	TRBV4-3	.	TRBJ2-1	CASSQGVLNEQFF	TGCGCCAGCAGCCAAGGTGTCCTCAATGAGCAGTTCTTC
15	TRBV7-7	TRBD2	TRBJ2-3	CASSPGTSYTDTQYF	TGTGCTAGCAGCCCGGGGACTAGCTACACAGATACGCAGTATTTT
11	TRBV28	TRBD1	TRBJ1-2	CASSPDRFPTF	TGTGCCAGCAGTCCGGACAGGTTCCCCACCTTC
14	TRBV4-2	.	TRBJ2-5	CASSQGGSQETQYF	TGTGCCAGCAGCCAAGGGGGCAGTCAAGAGACCCAGTACTTC
12	TRBV7-6	.	TRBJ2-3	CASSRPLDTQYF	TGTGCCAGCAGCCGTCCTTTAGATACGCAGTATTTT
16	TRBV7-8	TRBD1	TRBJ1-1	CASSPRGQRMNTEAFF	TGTGCCAGCAGCCCTCGGGGACAGCGAATGAACACTGAAGCTTTCTTT
14	TRBV2	TRBD1	TRBJ2-7	CASRGEQGAYEQYF	TGTGCCAGCAGGGGGGAACAGGGGGCTTACGAGCAGTACTTC
15	TRBV2	.	TRBJ2-3	CASSPLAPSADTQYF	TGTGCCAGCAGTCCCCTAGCTCCGAGTGCAGATACGCAGTATTTT
14	TRBV10-3	.	TRBJ1-1	CAIRTQGQNTEAFF	TGTGCCATCAGGACACAGGGACAGAACACTGAAGCTTTCTTT
16	TRBV2	TRBD1	TRBJ1-5	CASADYPRDSYQPQHF	TGTGCCAGCGCGGACTACCCCAGGGACAGTTATCAGCCCCAGCATTTT
15	TRBV7-3	.	TRBJ1-3	CASSLDSGGGNTIYF	TGTGCCAGCAGCTTAGATAGTGGAGGTGGAAACACCATATATTTT
15	TRBV6-1	TRBD2	TRBJ2-5	CASSAQRGGRETQYF	TGTGCCAGCAGTGCTCAGCGGGGGGGGCGGGAGACCCAGTACTTC
15	TRBV5-1	TRBD1	TRBJ1-2	CASSFILDRGSGYTF	TGCGCCAGCAGCTTTATCCTAGACAGGGGGTCTGGCTACACCTTC
15	TRBV9	TRBD1	TRBJ1-1	CASSSAGGLGTEAFF	TGTGCCAGCAGCTCCGCAGGGGGGCTGGGAACTGAAGCTTTCTTT
16	TRBV19	TRBD1	TRBJ2-6	CASSIDRGSGANVLTF	TGTGCCAGTAGTATCGACAGGGGATCTGGGGCCAACGTCCTGACTTTC
15	TRBV7-2	TRBD2	TRBJ2-7	CASSLAPSGTYEQYF	TGTGCCAGCAGCTTAGCGCCTAGCGGGACCTACGAGCAGTACTTC
16	TRBV7-2	.	TRBJ1-2	CASSLVPQGAFYGYTF	TGTGCCAGCAGCTTAGTGCCTCAGGGCGCCTTCTATGGCTACACCTTC
16	TRBV6-4	.	TRBJ2-2	CASSDSGAGDTGELFF	TGTGCCAGCAGTGACTCGGGGGCGGGGGACACCGGGGAGCTGTTTTTT
16	TRBV5-1	.	TRBJ2-3	CASSLETQTGGDTQYF	TGCGCCAGCAGCTTGGAGACCCAAACGGGGGGCGATACGCAGTATTTT
13	TRBV6-1	.	TRBJ1-5	CASRSSRNQPQHF	TGTGCCAGCAGGTCCAGTCGCAATCAGCCCCAGCATTTT
11	TRBV7-2	.	TRBJ1-1	CASSLYTEAFF	TGTGCCAGCAGCCTTTACACTGAAGCTTTCTTT
15	TRBV6-5	.	TRBJ2-1	CASSRGGRSYNEQFF	TGTGCCAGCAGTCGCGGGGGCCGGAGTTACAATGAGCAGTTCTTC
12	TRBV28	TRBD1	TRBJ1-1	CASSPRTGIAFF	TGTGCCAGCAGTCCCCGGACAGGAATAGCTTTCTTT
15	TRBV4-2	TRBD2	TRBJ2-5	CASSQEAGAAETQYF	TGTGCCAGCAGCCAAGAAGCGGGGGCGGCAGAGACCCAGTACTTC
14	TRBV18	TRBD1	TRBJ1-1	CASSLGTGNTEAFF	TGTGCCAGCTCATTAGGGACAGGGAACACTGAAGCTTTCTTT
15	TRBV7-2	TRBD1	TRBJ1-1	CASSLRQGGNTEAFF	TGTGCCAGCAGCTTAAGACAGGGGGGAAACACTGAAGCTTTCTTT